The 10 T cell receptor beta chains below were found in one sample sequenced in a study of regulatory T cells in long-lasting Graves disease. Indicated time point: persistent/refractory GD, antithyroid drugs over 5 years with positive TRAb. RNA from PBMCs was the source of the TCR library. Through Arm-PCR of CDR3 regions and iRepertoire HTBI primers, TCR beta libraries were built. TCRdb reprocessed the multiplex PCR reads with MiXCR, giving one entry per CDR3 protein. The sample contains around 400,000 distinct CDR3 sequences, approximately 23% of which appear only once. Material: peripheral blood mononuclear cells (PBMCs), obtained when the disease was refractory, from a patient treated with antithyroid drugs. The receptors were gathered from a woman in her thirties or forties with Graves disease.

This clonotype was seen many times. The chain carries TRBV29-1 and TRBJ1-1; 8 bases align to TRBD1. The CDR3 contains 13 residues. Germline V gene data show CDR1 as SQVTM and CDR2 as ANQGSEA. The V gene end was trimmed by 3 bases and the J gene end by 4 bases; junction bases not matched to a gene: 4. CDR3: CSVDRGLSTEAFF. The CDR3 nucleotides read TGCAGCGTTGACAGGGGGCTGAGCACTGAAGCTTTCTTT.

With respect to this clonotype: A much larger clone lies one base from this, so it may be a read error. This chain joins TRBV2 and TRBJ2-2; possibly TRBD2 for D (5 bases). The germline V gene encodes CDR1 SNHLY and CDR2 FYNNEI. The CDR3 length is 15 residues. The CDR3 loop is CASSEALRNTGELLF. CDR3 DNA: TGTGCCAGCAGTGAAGCGCTTCGGAACACCGGGGAGCTGCTTTTT. Together with reference TRBV2 and TRBJ2-2, the CDR3 gives the full variable domain: EPEVTQTPSHQVTQMGQEVILRCVPISNHLYFYWYRQILGQKVEFLVSFYNNEISEKSEIFDDQFSVERPDGSNFTLKIRSTKLEDSAMYFCASSEALRNTGELLFGEGSRLTVL.

This clonotype was seen a handful of times. This may be a read error, as it is one base from a much larger clone. This rearrangement joins TRBV12-3 or TRBV12-4 to TRBJ2-7; 11 bases map to TRBD2. This CDR3 contains 14 residues. V was pared by 6 bases and J by 5 bases, with 6 bases of the junction left unmatched. CDR3 DNA sequence: TGTGCCAGCAGGCCGGGACTAGCGGCCCACGAGCAGTACTTC. As protein: CASRPGLAAHEQYF.

This clonotype was observed many times. The genes are TRBV2 and TRBJ1-1; D might be TRBD1 (5 bases). V was cut by 10 bases and J by 1 base, with 16 bases left in between. CDR1 and CDR2 (germline): SNHLY, FYNNEI. The CDR3 runs to 14 residues. The CDR3: CATLAGSANTEAFF. The CDR3 region has the DNA TGTGCCACCCTGGCAGGGTCAGCGAACACTGAAGCTTTCTTT.

This clonotype was recorded at least ten times. V gene TRBV2 combines with J gene TRBJ2-4; D perhaps matches TRBD2 (5 bases). The CDR3 extends over 16 amino acids. In germline, CDR1 is SNHLY, CDR2 FYNNEI. V was clipped by 4 bases and J by 2 bases, with 15 bases between them. This chain's CDR3 is CASSARAADTKNIQYF. The CDR3 DNA is TGTGCCAGCAGTGCTAGAGCGGCCGATACCAAAAACATTCAGTACTTC. Complete variable domain (other parts from reference TRBV2 and TRBJ2-4): EPEVTQTPSHQVTQMGQEVILRCVPISNHLYFYWYRQILGQKVEFLVSFYNNEISEKSEIFDDQFSVERPDGSNFTLKIRSTKLEDSAMYFCASSARAADTKNIQYFGAGTRLSVL.

This chain connects TRBV20-1 to TRBJ1-5; D is unclear. The CDR3 contains 16 residues. V lost 3 bases and J 1 base, leaving 16 bases between the germline ends. The V gene's germline CDR1 is DFQATT and CDR2 SNEGSKA (reference sequence). The CDR3 here is CSASNIPLGSNQPQHF. In DNA, the CDR3 is TGCAGTGCTAGCAATATCCCTTTAGGCAGCAATCAGCCCCAGCATTTT.

This clonotype turned up a few times. This chain connects TRBV28 to TRBJ1-6; tentative D call: TRBD1 (5 bases). Germline V lookup: CDR1 MDHEN, CDR2 SYDVKM. The CDR3 extends over 17 amino acids. The ends were cut back, 8 bases at V and 4 bases at J, with 21 bases in the middle. CDR3 amino acids: CASSVGGLMGYNSPLHF. In nucleotides, the CDR3 is TGTGCCAGCTCCGTGGGGGGATTGATGGGATATAATTCACCCCTCCACTTT.

In this sample, this clonotype turned up a few times. J is TRBJ2-7 and V is TRBV19; TRBD2 matches at 8 bases. V lost 8 bases, J lost 5 bases, and 8 bases stayed unmatched. CDR3 length: 13 amino acids. From germline, CDR1 is LNHDA and CDR2 SQIVND (reference sequence). The CDR3 sequence: CASSSGRGDEQYF. As DNA, the CDR3 is TGTGCCAGTTCAAGCGGGAGAGGGGACGAGCAGTACTTC.

This clonotype was picked up a small number of times. The chain recombines TRBV3-1 with TRBJ2-7; 10 nucleotides agree with TRBD2. Germline CDR1 LGHDT, CDR2 YNNKEL (reference sequence). This CDR3 comprises 14 residues. V dropped 5 bases and J dropped 3; count of bases not matched to a gene: 4. The DNA for the CDR3 is TGTGCCAGCAGCGCTAGCGGGAGTGACTACGAGCAGTACTTC. Translating gives CASSASGSDYEQYF.

This clonotype came up many times. The genes are TRBV28 and TRBJ2-1, with 9 bases fitting TRBD1. Germline loops: CDR1 MDHEN, CDR2 SYDVKM. The CDR3 totals 15 residues. V shed 7 bases, J shed 7 bases, and the junction held 11 bases outside the gene matches. CDR3: CASKTGGNIGNEQFF. CDR3 nucleotides: TGTGCCAGCAAAACAGGGGGCAATATAGGAAATGAGCAGTTCTTC.